The 3 T cell receptor beta chains below all came from one sample that was sequenced in a study of blood T cell repertoires in COVID-19. The assay was immunoSEQ multiplex PCR, and TCRdb's table has in-frame clones only and misses some. The data contain around 300,000 clones, around 87% of them seen just once; the ten biggest clones take up 1%. Material: peripheral blood. These receptors were obtained from a man between 50 and 59 years old with active or convalescent COVID-19.

V and J are TRBV5-1 and TRBJ1-1; 8 bases align to TRBD1. The CDR3 length is 17 residues. With V trimmed by 1 base and J by 2 bases, 10 bases remained unmatched. Germline V gives CDR1 SGHRS, CDR2 YFSETQ. For the CDR3, the DNA is TGCGCCAGCAGCTTGAATCAGGGGGCTTTCTCTAACACTGAAGCTTTCTTT. This encodes CASSLNQGAFSNTEAFF.

J is TRBJ2-7 and V is TRBV12-3 or TRBV12-4; tentative D call: TRBD2 (6 bases). V was clipped by 6 bases and J by 6 bases, with 15 bases between them. The CDR3 has 13 amino acids. The DNA for the CDR3 is TGTGCCAGCAGCCTCCGGGGGATTGGCGAGCAGTACTTC. This translates into CASSLRGIGEQYF.

The rearrangement links TRBV7-9 to TRBJ2-2; D is possibly TRBD2 (7 bases). The CDR3 is 16 amino acids. Germline V gene data show CDR1 as SEHNR and CDR2 as FQNEAQ (reference sequence). The V end lost 3 bases, the J end lost 7 bases, and 18 bases lay between the germline ends. CDR3 protein: CASSFPTGGYDGELFF. In DNA form, the CDR3 reads TGTGCCAGCAGCTTCCCGACGGGGGGCTACGACGGGGAGCTGTTTTTT.